The TCR beta chain under discussion was sequenced for a study of T cell responses to AZD1222 COVID-19 vaccine. General observations from the study: Spike-specific TCR repertoires showed rising breadth and depth after two AZD1222 doses. Possibly, clonal diversity was underestimated; donors were largely white British and included more females. The study sampled repertoires only after the peak T cell response.

V was clipped by 4 bases and J by 7 bases; unmatched bases: 14. CDR1 and CDR2 (germline): SGHRS, YFSETQ. The CDR3 is made up of 16 amino acids. Some clones are missing from TCRdb's copy, which holds only in-frame ones; the method was immunoSEQ multiplex PCR. The sample lists about 110,000 clones; approximately 90% were seen once. A word on this clone: The antigen is undetermined.

The sequence was collected from an adult in good health. This sample comprised peripheral blood, obtained on day 0 of AZD1222 vaccination. The V call is TRBV5-1, the J call TRBJ2-1, with 7 bases matching TRBD2. CDR3 protein: CASSGLGGSTLNEQFF. CDR3 coding DNA: TGCGCCAGCAGCGGCCTGGGCGGGAGCACGCTTAATGAGCAGTTCTTC.